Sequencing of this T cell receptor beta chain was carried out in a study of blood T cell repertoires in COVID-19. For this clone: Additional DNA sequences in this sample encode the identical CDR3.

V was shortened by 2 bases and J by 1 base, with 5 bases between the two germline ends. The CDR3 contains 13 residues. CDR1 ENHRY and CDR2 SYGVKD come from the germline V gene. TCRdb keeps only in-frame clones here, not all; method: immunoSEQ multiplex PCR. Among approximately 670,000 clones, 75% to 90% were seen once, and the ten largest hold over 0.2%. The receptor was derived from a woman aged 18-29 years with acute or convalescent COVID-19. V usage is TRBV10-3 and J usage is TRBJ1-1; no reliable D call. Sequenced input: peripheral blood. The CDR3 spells CAISETENTEAFF. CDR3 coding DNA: TGTGCCATCAGTGAGACAGAGAACACTGAAGCTTTCTTT.